This passage covers 30 T cell receptor beta chains from one sample sequenced in a study of T cell repertoires in cytomegalovirus infection. TCRdb re-called the reads with MiXCR, one entry per CDR3 protein. The sample shows around 770,000 distinct CDR3 sequences, 25% to 30% of them seen only once. Which antigens these TCRs recognize remains unknown. Specimen: cultured CD8+ T cells from PBMCs, collected from culture after CMV antigen stimulation. These TCRs come from a human donor in good health (CMV status not recorded). Some clones in this sample may be carry-over from other donors' samples.

The chain is built from TRBV6-2 or TRBV6-3 and TRBJ2-3, with 8 bases lining up with TRBD2. CDR1 and CDR2 (germline): MNHEY, SVGEGT. The CDR3 has 15 amino acids. The V and J ends lost 6 bases and 7 bases, in that order; junction bases with no gene match: 12. The CDR3 protein is CASRLLADLVNTQYF. The CDR3 region has the DNA TGTGCCAGCAGACTACTAGCGGACCTTGTAAATACGCAGTATTTT.

The chain joins TRBV27 to TRBJ2-7; possibly TRBD2 for D (5 bases). The CDR3 sequence is 15 residues long. The V end was cut by 5 bases, the J end by 4 bases, with 18 bases between. In germline, CDR1 is MNHEY, CDR2 SMNVEV (reference sequence). CDR3 in amino acids: CASSPRPGFRYEQYV. DNA of the CDR3: TGTGCCAGCAGTCCCCGACCGGGATTCAGGTACGAGCAGTACGTC.

The V gene is TRBV27, the J gene TRBJ2-7, with 7 bases fitting TRBD1. The CDR3 contains 13 residues. The J segment lost 6 bases and the V segment lost 4 bases, leaving 6 bases of the junction unmatched. Germline CDR1 is MNHEY and CDR2 is SMNVEV (reference sequence). As DNA, the CDR3 is TGTGCCAGCAGTTGGAAGACAGGGCGCGAGCAGTACGTC. It translates to CASSWKTGREQYV.

Of note for this clonotype: One end of the junction varies from germline; a read error may be responsible. The rearrangement uses TRBV7-3 and TRBJ2-1, with 7 bases fitting TRBD1. The CDR3 runs to 16 residues. Germline V CDR1 and CDR2: SGHTA, FQGTGA. Here the CDR3 reads CASSPKTGITYNEKFF. Here the CDR3 DNA reads TGTGCCAGCAGCCCTAAGACAGGGATAACCTACAATGAGAAGTTCTTC.

V usage is TRBV5-6 and J usage is TRBJ1-5, with TRBD1 identical over 7 bases. The J segment lost 4 bases and the V segment lost 2 bases, leaving 9 bases of the junction unmatched. CDR3 length: 16 residues. Looked up from germline, CDR1 is SGHDT and CDR2 is YYEEEE. The CDR3 protein is CASSLSVGTANQPQHF. The CDR3 bases are TGTGCCAGCAGCTTATCCGTCGGGACAGCTAATCAGCCCCAGCATTTT.

Only a few counts were recorded for this clonotype. The J gene is TRBJ2-1, the V gene TRBV10-3, with D unclear. With 4 bases removed from V and 5 bases from J, the gap between germline ends came to 6 bases. The V gene's germline CDR1 is ENHRY and CDR2 SYGVKD. CDR3 length: 12 residues. The CDR3 sequence: CAISVGNNEQFF. The CDR3 DNA follows: TGTGCCATCAGTGTGGGGAACAATGAGCAGTTCTTC.

This chain links TRBV7-9 with TRBJ1-2, with TRBD1 as a possible D gene (5 bases). The CDR3 runs 15 residues. The germline V gene has CDR1 SEHNR and CDR2 FQNEAQ (reference sequence). V lost 1 base and J lost 2, with 11 bases in between. The CDR3 sequence is CASSLGGLSNYGYTF. CDR3 coding DNA: TGTGCCAGCAGCTTAGGGGGACTCTCAAACTATGGCTACACCTTC.

This chain uses TRBV12-3 or TRBV12-4 with TRBJ2-3; 10 bases line up with TRBD2. V shed 5 bases and J 6 bases; nucleotides not matched to a gene: 5. This CDR3 is built from 14 residues. This chain's CDR3 is CASSGGLALDTQYF. The CDR3 DNA follows: TGTGCCAGCAGTGGGGGACTAGCGCTGGATACGCAGTATTTT.

This clonotype was found many times. This chain uses TRBV7-2 with TRBJ2-7; no clear D gene. Germline CDR1 reads SGHTA; CDR2 reads FQGNSA. V was shortened by 3 bases and J by 0 bases, with 3 bases between the two germline ends. This CDR3 comprises 12 residues. In DNA form, the CDR3 reads TGTGCCAGCAGCTTTATCTCCTACGAGCAGTACTTC. Translated, it gives CASSFISYEQYF.

The V and J genes are TRBV3-1 and TRBJ1-2, with D perhaps matching TRBD1 (6 bases). V shed 4 bases and J shed 4 bases, with 22 bases lying between them. In germline, CDR1 is LGHDT, CDR2 YNNKEL (reference sequence). The CDR3 has 17 amino acids. This CDR3 is CASSLSWSDSFTYGYTF. CDR3 nucleotides: TGTGCCAGCAGCCTAAGCTGGTCGGACAGCTTCACCTATGGCTACACCTTC.

This clonotype was counted only a few times. The chain joins TRBV4-2 to TRBJ2-1; D is perhaps TRBD1 or TRBD2 (5 bases each). From germline, CDR1 is LGHNA and CDR2 YNFKEQ. V lost 0 bases to trimming and J lost 4 bases, with 7 bases between them. The length of the CDR3 is 14 residues. For the CDR3, the DNA is TGTGCCAGCAGCCAAGAGGGACCTTACAATGAGCAGTTCTTC. Translated, it gives CASSQEGPYNEQFF.

The V call is TRBV29-1, the J call TRBJ2-6; D remains ambiguous. The length of the CDR3 is 16 residues. Trimming stripped 0 bases from V and 0 bases from J, with 9 bases between. CDR1 and CDR2 from the germline V gene are SQVTM and ANQGSEA. In DNA, the CDR3 is TGCAGCGTTGAAGATCGACCGGGCTCTGGGGCCAACGTCCTGACTTTC. Translation: CSVEDRPGSGANVLTF.

The chain has TRBV20-1 and TRBJ1-6; tentative D call: TRBD1 (6 bases). Germline V gene sequence: CDR1 DFQATT, CDR2 SNEGSKA (reference sequence). This CDR3 has 15 amino acids. Trimming took 2 bases from V and 1 from J, leaving 9 bases between them. CDR3 protein: CSARRDKSYNSPLHF. The CDR3 DNA follows: TGCAGTGCTAGACGGGACAAGTCCTATAATTCACCCCTCCACTTT.

The chain's CDR3 is CASSLPSGGPYEQYF. The CDR3 region has the DNA TGTGCCAGCAGCTTACCTAGCGGGGGGCCCTACGAGCAGTACTTC. The V gene is TRBV13, the J gene TRBJ2-7, with 11 bases aligning to TRBD2. Germline V gene lookup returns CDR1 PRHDT and CDR2 FYEKMQ (reference sequence). The CDR3 contains 15 residues. V shed 2 bases and J 2 bases; nucleotides not matched to a gene: 2.

The V call is TRBV12-3 or TRBV12-4, the J call TRBJ2-1; 8 nucleotides align to TRBD2. With 3 bases clipped from V and 3 bases from J, the junction kept 4 bases outside the gene matches. The length of the CDR3 is 15 residues. The CDR3 DNA is TGTGCCAGCAGTTTTTCTAGCGGGCTCTACAATGAGCAGTTCTTC. This translates into CASSFSSGLYNEQFF.

For the CDR3, the DNA is TGTGCCAGCAGCTACCGGGACAGGGTGGACCACGAGCAGTACTTC. The encoded protein is CASSYRDRVDHEQYF. The genes are TRBV9 and TRBJ2-7; 9 nucleotides align to TRBD1. Trimming cost V 4 bases and J 5 bases; bases outside gene matches: 10. CDR3 length equals 15 residues. In germline, CDR1 is SGDLS, CDR2 YYNGEE.

The chain couples TRBV6-5 to TRBJ1-6, with no clear D. V was shortened by 5 bases and J by 0 bases, with 11 bases between the two germline ends. This CDR3 region has 16 residues. Germline V gene data show CDR1 as MNHEY and CDR2 as SVGAGI. The CDR3 here is CASSSEISSYNSPLHF. CDR3 DNA: TGTGCCAGCAGTAGTGAGATAAGCTCCTATAATTCACCCCTCCACTTT.

This clonotype was counted only a few times. The chain has TRBV4-1 and TRBJ1-5; TRBD1 aligns across 10 bases. The germline V gene has CDR1 MGHRA and CDR2 YSYEKL. J lost 5 bases, V lost 4 bases, and 14 bases had no gene match. The CDR3 runs 18 residues. CDR3: CASSLLVTGQGLHQPQHF. CDR3 in DNA: TGCGCCAGCAGCCTCCTAGTCACGGGACAGGGGTTACATCAGCCCCAGCATTTT.

In its sample, this clonotype was seen many times. The CDR3 is CASLDGPGGREKLFF. CDR3 coding DNA: TGTGCCAGCCTAGACGGACCAGGGGGGAGAGAAAAACTGTTTTTT. The chain has TRBV7-9 and TRBJ1-4; 7 bases map to TRBD1. Germline CDR1 SEHNR, CDR2 FQNEAQ (reference sequence). CDR3 length equals 15 residues. J was trimmed by 8 bases and V by 8 bases; bases with no gene match: 14.

J is TRBJ1-6 and V is TRBV11-2, with D perhaps matching TRBD1 (5 bases). The V and J ends lost 6 bases and 6 bases respectively, with 9 bases between them. Germline-derived CDR1 and CDR2 are SGHAT and FQNNGV. The CDR3 loop spans 13 amino acids. The CDR3 coding sequence is TGTGCCAGCAGGGACAATTCTAATTCACCCCTCCACTTT. Translated: CASRDNSNSPLHF.

The genes are TRBV4-1 and TRBJ1-1; maybe TRBD1 (6 bases). Between the trimmed V and J ends, which lost 10 bases and 0 bases, there was a span of 12 bases. The germline V gene has CDR1 MGHRA and CDR2 YSYEKL. The CDR3 has 13 residues. CDR3 DNA: TGCGCCACCCGACCAGGGGTGAACACTGAAGCTTTCTTT. Amino acids: CATRPGVNTEAFF.

The chain recombines TRBV27 with TRBJ1-5, with TRBD1 matching 7 bases. CDR1 MNHEY and CDR2 SMNVEV come from the germline V gene (reference sequence). V lost 4 bases, J lost 5 bases, and 5 bases stayed unmatched. The CDR3 covers 14 residues. DNA for the CDR3: TGTGCCAGCAGTTGGGGACAGAGGGATCAGCCCCAGCATTTT. It encodes CASSWGQRDQPQHF.

The chain has TRBV4-2 and TRBJ1-6; D remains ambiguous. The CDR3 contains 16 residues. Germline CDR1 reads LGHNA; CDR2 reads YNFKEQ. Between the trimmed V and J ends, which lost 0 bases and 8 bases, there was a span of 14 bases. CDR3 nucleotide sequence: TGTGCCAGCAGCCAAGATTTTCAGGACCGGGATTCACCCCTCCACTTT. It specifies CASSQDFQDRDSPLHF.

The chain carries TRBV6-5 and TRBJ1-1; 11 positions agree with TRBD1. There are 15 residues in the CDR3. Germline CDR1 MNHEY, CDR2 SVGAGI. With 5 bases clipped from V and 6 bases from J, the junction kept 8 bases outside the gene matches. The CDR3: CASSKGTGGVPEAFF. In DNA form, the CDR3 reads TGTGCCAGCAGTAAAGGGACAGGGGGTGTCCCTGAAGCTTTCTTT.

The genes are TRBV4-1 and TRBJ1-1, with unresolved D. Per the germline V gene, CDR1 is MGHRA and CDR2 is YSYEKL. This CDR3 contains 15 residues. Trimming left V 0 bases short and J 0 bases short, with 8 bases between. The CDR3 region has the DNA TGCGCCAGCAGCCAAGATCCTGGGCTGAACACTGAAGCTTTCTTT. Its protein is CASSQDPGLNTEAFF.

This chain uses TRBV7-8 with TRBJ1-2, with 7 bases matching TRBD1. The CDR3 covers 15 residues. The germline V gene has CDR1 SGHVS and CDR2 FQNEAQ. J was trimmed by 8 bases and V by 4 bases; bases with no gene match: 13. CDR3 region: CASSSDRVGSEGYTF. Here the CDR3 DNA reads TGTGCCAGCAGCTCCGACAGGGTTGGTTCGGAGGGCTACACCTTC.

At least ten counts were recorded for this clonotype. J is TRBJ2-7 and V is TRBV24-1; possible D gene TRBD1, 7 bases. The germline V and J ends were trimmed by 2 bases and 2 bases, with 12 bases remaining between them. CDR3 length: 15 amino acids. Germline V gives CDR1 KGHDR, CDR2 SFDVKD. CDR3 sequence reads: CATSDSDREAYEQYF. CDR3 DNA sequence: TGTGCCACCAGTGATTCTGACAGGGAGGCCTACGAGCAGTACTTC.

The V and J genes are TRBV6-2 or TRBV6-3 and TRBJ2-7; D is possibly TRBD2 (6 bases). V dropped 6 bases and J dropped 6 bases, with 18 bases sitting between them. The CDR3 spans 14 residues. Germline assignment: CDR1 MNHEY and CDR2 SVGEGT. This CDR3 is CASSPRTGLVEQYV. The CDR3 nucleotides read TGTGCCAGCAGCCCAAGGACGGGACTTGTCGAGCAGTACGTC.

In this sample, this clonotype turned up many times. The J gene is TRBJ2-5, the V gene TRBV9; perhaps D is TRBD1 or TRBD2 (6 bases each). There are 15 residues in the CDR3. V dropped 0 bases and J dropped 1 base, with 10 bases sitting between them. The germline V gene encodes CDR1 SGDLS and CDR2 YYNGEE. The CDR3, as DNA: TGTGCCAGCAGCGTAGGAGGGGGGTTCCAAGAGACCCAGTACTTC. It translates to CASSVGGGFQETQYF.

A few counts support this clonotype. This CDR3 is CASSPPSDKANTF. CDR3 nucleotides: TGTGCCAGCAGTCCCCCCTCGGACAAAGCTAACACCTTC. This chain joins TRBV11-1 and TRBJ1-2; D may be TRBD1 (5 bases). Deletions cut 6 bases from V and 12 bases from J, with 20 bases between. The germline V gene has CDR1 SGHAT and CDR2 FQDESV (reference sequence). This CDR3 region has 13 residues.